The 3 T cell receptor beta chains below come from one sample, sequenced in a study of CD8 T cells in Susac syndrome. The authors reverse transcribed roughly 0.5 to 1 ug RNA with random hexamers. TCRdb processed the immunoSEQ multiplex PCR reads anew with MiXCR; each CDR3 protein has one entry. The table shows 400,000 to 550,000 distinct CDR3 sequences, with approximately 89% occurring only once. The sequencing input was CD8+ T cells from PBMCs. These receptor sequences come from a human donor with multiple sclerosis.

This chain links TRBV4-1 with TRBJ1-5, with a weak D call TRBD1 (5 bases). This CDR3 region has 15 residues. Germline assignment: CDR1 MGHRA and CDR2 YSYEKL. The V end lost 3 bases, the J end lost 5 bases, and 14 bases lay between the germline ends. CDR3 coding DNA: TGCGCCAGCAGCCAGGAGGGCAGGGAGTATCAGCCCCAGCATTTT. Residues: CASSQEGREYQPQHF.

The V and J genes are TRBV27 and TRBJ2-7; D is undetermined. Trimming cost V 5 bases and J 3 bases, with 11 bases left between them. Germline loops: CDR1 MNHEY, CDR2 SMNVEV (reference sequence). This CDR3 has 13 amino acids. The CDR3, as DNA: TGTGCCAGCAGTGCTTGGCCTGACTACGAGCAGTACTTC. Its translation: CASSAWPDYEQYF.

CDR3 amino acids: CASSSSEWTGTRTDTQYF. CDR3 coding DNA: TGTGCCAGCAGCTCGTCGGAGTGGACCGGGACTCGAACAGATACGCAGTATTTT. V is TRBV7-9 and J is TRBJ2-3, with a weak D call TRBD2 (6 bases). Looked up from germline, CDR1 is SEHNR and CDR2 is FQNEAQ (reference sequence). V was clipped by 4 bases and J by 3 bases, with 23 bases between them. The CDR3 runs 18 residues. The complete variable domain, with remaining parts taken from reference TRBV7-9 and TRBJ2-3, reads DTGVSQNPRHKITKRGQNVTFRCDPISEHNRLYWYRQTLGQGPEFLTYFQNEAQLEKSRLLSDRFSAERPKGSFSTLEIQRTEQGDSAMYLCASSSSEWTGTRTDTQYFGPGTRLTVL.